This entry features one TCR beta chain sequence. This sample stems from a study of T-cell memory formation after mild COVID-19. Using constant-segment primers, 5'RACE produced TCR alpha and TCR beta cDNA libraries carrying sample barcodes and UMIs. TCRdb passed the 5' RACE reads through MiXCR, listing each CDR3 protein once. This sample has a few hundred thousand distinct CDR3 sequences; more than 20% occur once, and the top ten carry approximately 12%. Germline V gene lookup returns CDR1 SGHAT and CDR2 FQNNGV. The CDR3 totals 16 residues. V lost 6 bases, J lost 5 bases, and 10 bases stayed unmatched.

Sequenced: PBMCs or a T cell subset sorted from them (not recorded which). The chain uses TRBV11-2 and TRBJ2-1; TRBD1 matches at 10 bases. This receptor was obtained from an adult woman who had mild COVID-19 (a few samples of this study predate the infection). Cell type and time point are not known. The CDR3 DNA follows: TGTGCCAGCAGTTCCCGATCGGACAGGGGGGACAATGAGCAGTTCTTC. The encoded protein is CASSSRSDRGDNEQFF.